This entry lists 21 T cell receptor beta chains sequenced from one sample in a study of blood T cell repertoires in COVID-19. Produced via immunoSEQ multiplex PCR; TCRdb's table is partial and in-frame only. This sample has about 370,000 clones, with about 90% found just once. Sequenced: peripheral blood. Receptors originate from a woman between 25 and 40 years old with COVID-19, enrolled during active disease.

The chain is built from TRBV1 and TRBJ2-1; the DNA was not used to check the table's D call, TRBD2. TRBV1 is given as a pseudogene. This CDR3 is 19 amino acids long. The CDR3 region has the DNA TGCACCAGCAGCCAAGAAAGGACTAGCGGGGTTAGCTCCTACAATGAGCAGTTCTTC. This sequence encodes CTSSQERTSGVSSYNEQFF.

V is TRBV15 and J is TRBJ2-7, with 10 bases identical to TRBD2. The ends lost 9 bases at V and 1 base at J; junction bases unmatched: 9. Germline-derived CDR1 and CDR2 are LNHNV and YYDKDF (reference sequence). The CDR3 has 15 amino acids. CDR3: CATKASGGGSYEQYF. CDR3 DNA: TGTGCCACGAAAGCTAGCGGGGGAGGGTCCTACGAGCAGTACTTC.

CDR3 amino acids: CASSLVIVRGKATIYF. The CDR3 coding sequence is TGTGCCAGCAGCTTAGTAATCGTCAGGGGAAAGGCGACCATATATTTT. The chain is built from TRBV7-9 and TRBJ1-3; weak D call: TRBD1 (6 bases). Trimming took 1 base from V and 10 from J, leaving 20 bases between them. There are 16 residues in the CDR3. Germline assignment: CDR1 SEHNR and CDR2 FQNEAQ (reference sequence).

The CDR3 spells CASSPVGREGYGYTF. Written as DNA, the CDR3 is TGTGCCAGCAGCCCAGTGGGTCGGGAAGGTTATGGCTACACCTTC. The gene calls are TRBV5-6 and TRBJ1-2; unclear D gene. Deletions cut 4 bases from V and 5 bases from J, with 18 bases between. Germline CDR1 and CDR2: SGHDT and YYEEEE. This CDR3 spans 15 amino acids.

This clone was found once. The V call is TRBV3-1 (or the pseudogene TRBV3-2), the J call TRBJ2-5; 13 nucleotides align to TRBD2. The CDR3 is 16 residues long. Trimming removed 4 bases from V and 3 bases from J; junction bases left unmatched: 5. Germline CDR1 is LGHDT and CDR2 is YNNKEL (reference sequence). The CDR3: CASSRVGTSGEETQYF. Written as DNA, the CDR3 is TGTGCCAGCAGCCGAGTCGGGACTAGCGGGGAAGAGACCCAGTACTTC.

The V call is TRBV15, the J call TRBJ2-2; no clear D. The V end was cut by 2 bases, the J end by 1 base, with 11 bases between. Germline V CDR1 and CDR2: LNHNV, YYDKDF (reference sequence). The length of the CDR3 is 16 residues. The DNA of the CDR3 is TGTGCCACCAGCAGAACGACGCGGCAGAACACCGGGGAGCTGTTTTTT. Residues: CATSRTTRQNTGELFF.

CDR3 bases: TGCGCCAGCAGCCAAGAGACAGGTTCGAACACCGGGGAGCTGTTTTTT. Protein product: CASSQETGSNTGELFF. V gene TRBV4-3 combines with J gene TRBJ2-2; the D gene is possibly TRBD1 (6 bases). CDR1 and CDR2 from the germline V gene are LGHNA and YSLEER. CDR3 length: 16 residues. V was pared by 0 bases and J by 0 bases, with 8 bases between.

The V gene is TRBV19, the J gene TRBJ1-2; TRBD1 might be the D (5 bases). The CDR3 sequence is 15 residues long. CDR1 is LNHDA, CDR2 SQIVND, per germline (reference sequence). V shed 3 bases and J shed 2 bases, with 13 bases lying between them. CDR3 residues: CASSINRGLNYGYTF. The CDR3 region has the DNA TGTGCCAGTAGTATTAATCGGGGGTTGAACTATGGCTACACCTTC.

There are a few counts of this clone. V and J are TRBV10-2 and TRBJ1-2; D not resolved. Trimming cost V 3 bases and J 4 bases, with 6 bases left between them. The CDR3 loop spans 12 amino acids. Germline assignment: CDR1 WSHSY and CDR2 SAAADI. Written as DNA, the CDR3 is TGCGCCAGCAGTGAAGCAGGCTATGGCTACACCTTC. Translation gives CASSEAGYGYTF.

In its sample, this clone was seen once. V usage is TRBV19 and J usage is TRBJ2-1; perhaps TRBD2 as D (7 bases). CDR3 length equals 16 residues. Germline V lookup: CDR1 LNHDA, CDR2 SQIVND (reference sequence). Trimming shortened V by 2 bases and J by 0 bases, and 11 bases separated the two germline ends. The CDR3 region is CASSIRGRASYNEQFF. DNA for the CDR3: TGTGCCAGTAGTATAAGGGGGAGGGCCTCCTACAATGAGCAGTTCTTC.

The chain has TRBV4-1 and TRBJ1-2; tentative D call: TRBD1 (6 bases). Per germline, CDR1 MGHRA and CDR2 YSYEKL. Trimming stripped 3 bases from V and 4 bases from J, with 15 bases between. This CDR3 spans 15 amino acids. In nucleotides, the CDR3 is TGCGCCAGCAGCCAGGACGGGGGGCTCGGCTATGGCTACACCTTC. It translates to CASSQDGGLGYGYTF.

The rearrangement joins TRBV4-3 to TRBJ1-2, with 7 bases identical to TRBD1. The CDR3 contains 13 residues. J gave up 8 bases and V 8 bases, and 11 bases lay outside the gene matches. Germline V gene data show CDR1 as LGHNA and CDR2 as YSLEER. The DNA for the CDR3 is TGCGCCAGCGGTACAGGGGTGGCGTGGGGCTACACCTTC. Translation gives CASGTGVAWGYTF.

CDR3 amino acids: CASSLRTSGVTQYF. The CDR3 DNA sequence: TGTGCCAGCAGCCTGCGGACTAGCGGGGTCACGCAGTATTTT. The chain recombines TRBV7-8 with TRBJ2-3, with TRBD2 matching 12 bases. V trimming: 5 bases; J trimming: 9 bases; junction bases outside the gene matches: 6. Germline assignment: CDR1 SGHVS and CDR2 FQNEAQ. This CDR3 spans 14 amino acids. The entire variable domain, with the rest obtained from reference TRBV7-8 and TRBJ2-3, is as follows: GAGVSQSPRYKVAKRGQDVALRCDPISGHVSLFWYQQALGQGPEFLTYFQNEAQLDKSGLPSDRFFAERPEGSVSTLKIQRTQQEDSAVYLCASSLRTSGVTQYFGPGTRLTVL.

The CDR3 nucleotides read TGTGCCAGCAAGGGAGCTTGGGAAAAACTGTTTTTT. Translating it yields CASKGAWEKLFF. V and J are TRBV2 and TRBJ1-4; D unresolved. This CDR3 contains 12 residues. V lost 7 bases and J 8 bases, leaving 11 bases between the germline ends. The germline V gene encodes CDR1 SNHLY and CDR2 FYNNEI.

The chain has TRBV9 and TRBJ2-1; D gene unclear. Between the trimmed V and J ends, which lost 1 base and 7 bases, there was a span of 6 bases. The length of the CDR3 is 12 residues. Per germline, CDR1 SGDLS and CDR2 YYNGEE. CDR3 protein: CASSVNQNEQFF. CDR3 bases: TGTGCCAGCAGCGTAAATCAGAATGAGCAGTTCTTC.

The J gene is TRBJ2-5, the V gene TRBV5-1; 9 nucleotides align to TRBD1. J was trimmed by 0 bases and V by 2 bases; bases with no gene match: 2. This CDR3 has 15 residues. Germline V CDR1 and CDR2: SGHRS, YFSETQ. For the CDR3, the DNA is TGCGCCAGCAGCTTAGGGGACAGGGACCAAGAGACCCAGTACTTC. Translation: CASSLGDRDQETQYF. Full variable domain (missing parts from reference TRBV5-1 and TRBJ2-5): KAGVTQTPRYLIKTRGQQVTLSCSPISGHRSVSWYQQTPGQGLQFLFEYFSETQRNKGNFPGRFSGRQFSNSRSEMNVSTLELGDSALYLCASSLGDRDQETQYFGPGTRLLVL.

The V gene is TRBV7-2, the J gene TRBJ2-5; 8 bases match TRBD2. CDR1 and CDR2 (germline): SGHTA, FQGNSA. This CDR3 comprises 13 residues. J lost 7 bases, V lost 5 bases, and 6 bases had no gene match. The CDR3 sequence is CASSLGTSGTQYF. The CDR3 DNA sequence: TGTGCCAGCAGCCTTGGGACTAGTGGGACCCAGTACTTC.

The rearrangement joins TRBV6-2 or TRBV6-3 to TRBJ2-6; possible D gene TRBD2, 5 bases. Germline CDR1 and CDR2: MNHEY and SVGEGT. CDR3 length: 16 amino acids. The V end lost 3 bases, the J end lost 2 bases, and 11 bases lay between the germline ends. CDR3 DNA: TGTGCCAGCAGTTATGCCGGGATGCCTGGGGCCAACGTCCTGACTTTC. Amino acids: CASSYAGMPGANVLTF.

This chain joins TRBV5-5 and TRBJ1-5; 7 nucleotides line up with TRBD1. Germline CDR1 SGHKS, CDR2 YYEKEE (reference sequence). With V trimmed by 4 bases and J by 6 bases, 10 bases remained unmatched. This CDR3 spans 15 amino acids. The CDR3 loop reads CASSIQGNSGQPQHF. CDR3 nucleotides: TGTGCCAGCAGCATACAGGGGAACTCAGGTCAGCCCCAGCATTTT.

This chain uses TRBV30 with TRBJ2-5; TRBD1 might be the D (7 bases). V was shortened by 3 bases and J by 1 base, with 12 bases between the two germline ends. CDR1 and CDR2 (germline): GTSNPN, SVGIG (reference sequence). The CDR3 totals 14 residues. Here the CDR3 DNA reads TGTGCCTGGAGGGGGGGACAGTTCCAAGAGACCCAGTACTTC. This gives the protein CAWRGGQFQETQYF.

The rearrangement joins TRBV20-1 to TRBJ2-1; 11 nucleotides line up with TRBD2. V gave up 3 bases and J gave up 6 bases; unmatched junction bases: 7. CDR1 and CDR2 from the germline V gene are DFQATT and SNEGSKA (reference sequence). CDR3 size: 15 residues. The CDR3 nucleotides are TGCAGTGCTAGTACAGGACTAGCGGGCTCCAATGAGCAGTTCTTC. Translating it yields CSASTGLAGSNEQFF.